One sample yielded the 17 T cell receptor beta chains listed below, sequenced in a study of a mutant IDH1 vaccine in newly diagnosed glioma. Method: immunoSEQ multiplex PCR; TCRdb's copy keeps in-frame clones and lacks some. The sample lists approximately 54,000 clones; around 80% were seen once. Time point defined: baseline, week 1 (first vaccination visit). Described treatment: pre-vaccination baseline after standard-of-care therapy. Sequenced material: PBMCs, taken from a glioma patient treated with radiotherapy, temozolomide or both. Receptors originate from a man younger than 35 with glioma.

This clone was seen only once. CDR3 loop: CASSRAVGSGDQPQHF. The DNA of the CDR3 is TGTGCCAGCAGCCGGGCAGTTGGGTCGGGCGATCAGCCCCAGCATTTT. The chain links TRBV5-6 to TRBJ1-5, with no clear D. Germline V gives CDR1 SGHDT, CDR2 YYEEEE. The CDR3 is 16 amino acids. Trimming pared 4 bases from V and 5 bases from J, leaving 19 bases between.

This clone has more than one count but fewer than ten. The V gene is TRBV5-4, the J gene TRBJ1-5; no clear D gene. Germline V CDR1 and CDR2: SGHNT, YYREEE (reference sequence). V shed 1 base and J shed 15 bases, with 2 bases lying between them. CDR3 length equals 8 residues. CDR3 sequence: CASSLRHF. The CDR3 region has the DNA TGTGCCAGCAGCTTGAGGCATTTT.

This clone came up a few times. This rearrangement joins TRBV4-1 to TRBJ1-1, with TRBD1 matching 10 bases. V shed 3 bases and J 7 bases; nucleotides not matched to a gene: 8. The CDR3 runs 15 residues. CDR1 and CDR2 (germline): MGHRA, YSYEKL. CDR3: CASSHMGQGPFEAFF. CDR3 nucleotides: TGCGCCAGCAGCCACATGGGACAGGGGCCCTTTGAAGCTTTCTTT.

The rearrangement joins TRBV7-9 to TRBJ2-7, with a possible D match to TRBD1 (6 bases). This CDR3 region has 17 residues. The germline CDR1 and CDR2 sequences are SEHNR and FQNEAQ (reference sequence). The V and J ends lost 4 bases and 2 bases respectively, with 21 bases between them. The CDR3 coding sequence is TGTGCCAGCAGCTCCCCCACGACAGGCCCGACCGCCTACGAGCAGTACTTC. As protein: CASSSPTTGPTAYEQYF.

This chain connects TRBV9 to TRBJ2-1, with D possibly called TRBD1 or TRBD2 (6 bases each). CDR1 is SGDLS and CDR2 is YYNGEE in the germline V gene. V was trimmed by 0 bases and J by 9 bases, leaving 19 bases between them. The CDR3 covers 16 residues. This CDR3 is CASSVAPKLGGSEQFF. As DNA, the CDR3 is TGTGCCAGCAGCGTAGCACCTAAGTTGGGGGGCAGTGAGCAGTTCTTC.

The chain links TRBV29-1 to TRBJ2-7; possibly TRBD2 for D (6 bases). CDR3 length: 13 amino acids. Trimming shortened V by 3 bases and J by 7 bases, and 16 bases separated the two germline ends. CDR1 is SQVTM, CDR2 ANQGSEA, per germline. CDR3 nucleotide sequence: TGCAGCGTTGAGCGGGACCTCTCGTCTGAGCAGTACTTC. As protein: CSVERDLSSEQYF.

V is TRBV6-5 and J is TRBJ1-1; D gene unclear. CDR3 size: 13 residues. V was shortened by 2 bases and J by 1 base, with 5 bases between the two germline ends. Germline CDR1 reads MNHEY; CDR2 reads SVGAGI. The CDR3 DNA is TGTGCCAGCAGTTACCTGGGGAACACTGAAGCTTTCTTT. As protein: CASSYLGNTEAFF.

This clone was recorded once. The chain has TRBV9 and TRBJ2-4; a possible D gene is TRBD2 (7 bases). The CDR3 extends over 16 amino acids. Trimming removed 0 bases from V and 0 bases from J, with 10 bases in between. Germline CDR1 SGDLS, CDR2 YYNGEE. The CDR3 loop reads CASSVDGGLAKNIQYF. The CDR3 nucleotides read TGTGCCAGCAGCGTAGACGGGGGGCTAGCCAAAAACATTCAGTACTTC.

The chain recombines TRBV27 with TRBJ2-7; 9 positions match TRBD1. V was clipped by 4 bases and J by 3 bases; unmatched bases: 7. The CDR3 length is 15 residues. CDR1 and CDR2 from the germline V gene are MNHEY and SMNVEV (reference sequence). The CDR3 reads CASSSPGTGLYEQYF. The CDR3 nucleotides read TGTGCCAGCAGTTCCCCCGGGACAGGGCTCTACGAGCAGTACTTC.

The CDR3 region is CASSTPGQGTLETQYF. The DNA for the CDR3 is TGTGCCAGTAGTACTCCGGGACAGGGAACGCTAGAGACCCAGTACTTC. The chain joins TRBV19 to TRBJ2-5, with 9 positions matching TRBD1. Germline V CDR1 and CDR2: LNHDA, SQIVND (reference sequence). Trimming removed 4 bases from V and 4 bases from J; junction bases left unmatched: 10. The CDR3 runs 16 residues.

The chain uses TRBV4-2 and TRBJ1-2, with 7 bases lining up with TRBD1. Unmatched junction bases numbered 1, after V lost 0 bases and J lost 6 bases. Germline CDR1 LGHNA, CDR2 YNFKEQ. This CDR3 has 13 residues. CDR3 residues: CASSQEDRDGYTF. CDR3 DNA: TGTGCCAGCAGCCAAGAAGACAGGGATGGCTACACCTTC.

J is TRBJ2-5 and V is TRBV7-2, with D hard to call. CDR3 length equals 14 residues. Germline values: CDR1 SGHTA, CDR2 FQGNSA. V dropped 0 bases and J dropped 4 bases, with 9 bases sitting between them. The CDR3 protein is CASSLASVLETQYF. DNA of the CDR3: TGTGCCAGCAGCTTAGCTTCCGTGTTAGAGACCCAGTACTTC. Using reference TRBV7-2 and TRBJ2-5 for the parts outside the CDR3, the full variable domain is GAGVSQSPSNKVTEKGKDVELRCDPISGHTALYWYRQSLGQGLEFLIYFQGNSAPDKSGLPSDRFSAERTGGSVSTLTIQRTQQEDSAVYLCASSLASVLETQYFGPGTRLLVL.

The chain employs TRBV29-1 and TRBJ2-3; TRBD2 is a possible D gene (6 bases). Germline V gene sequence: CDR1 SQVTM, CDR2 ANQGSEA. The CDR3 is 13 residues long. The ends were cut back, 3 bases at V and 2 bases at J, with 9 bases in the middle. CDR3 loop: CSVEGGATDTQYF. The CDR3 DNA follows: TGCAGCGTTGAGGGAGGTGCCACAGATACGCAGTATTTT.

V is TRBV4-3 and J is TRBJ2-7, with TRBD2 matching over 8 bases. CDR3 length equals 17 residues. Germline CDR1 LGHNA, CDR2 YSLEER. J gave up 2 bases and V 4 bases, and 13 bases lay outside the gene matches. The CDR3 loop is CASSLLIPGGGTYEQYF. The CDR3 DNA reads TGCGCCAGCAGCCTCTTAATCCCGGGAGGGGGGACCTACGAGCAGTACTTC.

The chain uses TRBV30 and TRBJ2-2, with D possibly matching TRBD2 (6 bases). This CDR3 is 13 amino acids long. CDR1 is GTSNPN, CDR2 SVGIG, per germline (reference sequence). The V and J ends lost 4 bases and 3 bases respectively, with 9 bases between them. This CDR3 is CAWTRDYTGELFF. The DNA of the CDR3 is TGTGCCTGGACTCGGGACTACACCGGGGAGCTGTTTTTT. The variable domain in full, completed from reference TRBV30 and TRBJ2-2, reads SQTIHQWPATLVQPVGSPLSLECTVEGTSNPNLYWYRQAAGRGLQLLFYSVGIGQISSEVPQNLSASRPQDRQFILSSKKLLLSDSGFYLCAWTRDYTGELFFGEGSRLTVL.

The CDR3 spells CASSYPPAGEAFF. CDR3 DNA: TGTGCCAGCAGTTACCCTCCCGCTGGTGAAGCTTTCTTT. The rearrangement uses TRBV6-5 and TRBJ1-1; D gene ambiguous. This CDR3 has 13 amino acids. V was clipped by 2 bases and J by 7 bases, with 11 bases between them. Germline CDR1 reads MNHEY; CDR2 reads SVGAGI.

The chain recombines TRBV30 with TRBJ1-4; D call uncertain. The CDR3 totals 14 residues. V was cut by 3 bases and J by 5 bases, with 13 bases left in between. Germline assignment: CDR1 GTSNPN and CDR2 SVGIG (reference sequence). CDR3 in amino acids: CAWSLLGRNEKLFF. CDR3 coding DNA: TGTGCCTGGAGCCTACTGGGGAGGAATGAAAAACTGTTTTTT.